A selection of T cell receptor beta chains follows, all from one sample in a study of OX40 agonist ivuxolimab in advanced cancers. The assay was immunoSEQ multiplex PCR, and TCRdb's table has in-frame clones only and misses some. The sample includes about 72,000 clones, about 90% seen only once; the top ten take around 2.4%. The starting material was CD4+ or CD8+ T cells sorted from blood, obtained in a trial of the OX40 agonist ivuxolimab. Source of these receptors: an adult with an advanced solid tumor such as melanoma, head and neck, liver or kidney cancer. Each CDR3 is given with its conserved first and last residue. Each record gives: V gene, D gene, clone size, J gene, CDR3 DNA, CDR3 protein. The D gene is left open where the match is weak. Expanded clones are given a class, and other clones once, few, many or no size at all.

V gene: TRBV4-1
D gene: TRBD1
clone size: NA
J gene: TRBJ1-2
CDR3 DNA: TGCGCCAGCAGCCAAGGGCTGGGACAGGGCCTTCAAGGGCACACCTTC
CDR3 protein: CASSQGLGQGLQGHTF

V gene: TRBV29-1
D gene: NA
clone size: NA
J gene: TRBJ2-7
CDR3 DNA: TGCAGCGTAATGCCCCAGGCAAGCTCCTACGAGCAGTACTTC
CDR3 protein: CSVMPQASSYEQYF

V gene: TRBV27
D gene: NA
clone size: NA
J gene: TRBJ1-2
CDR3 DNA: TGTGCCAGCAGTACACGTGCCTTCTATGGCTACACCTTC
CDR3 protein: CASSTRAFYGYTF

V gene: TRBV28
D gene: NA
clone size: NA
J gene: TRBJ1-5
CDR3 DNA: TGTGCCAGCAGCTCCCGTCGGGATAGCAATCAGCCCCAGCATTTT
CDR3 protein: CASSSRRDSNQPQHF

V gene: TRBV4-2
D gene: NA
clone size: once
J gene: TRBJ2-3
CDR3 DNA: TGTGCCAGCAGCCAAGAGGGGCTTAGGCGCACAGATACGCAGTATTTT
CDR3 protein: CASSQEGLRRTDTQYF

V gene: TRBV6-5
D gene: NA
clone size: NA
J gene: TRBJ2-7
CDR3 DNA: TGTGCCAGCAGTACGGGGGGACATCTCTCCTACGAGCAGTACTTC
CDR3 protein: CASSTGGHLSYEQYF

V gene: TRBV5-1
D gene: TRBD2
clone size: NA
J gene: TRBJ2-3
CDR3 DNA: TGCGCTAGCAGAGTGGCGGGAGTAAGAGATACGCAGTATTTT
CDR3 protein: CASRVAGVRDTQYF

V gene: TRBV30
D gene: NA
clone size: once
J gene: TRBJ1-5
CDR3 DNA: TGTGCCTGGGGGGAAGCCGAAGGTCCGGGCAATCAGCCCCAGCATTTT
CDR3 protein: CAWGEAEGPGNQPQHF

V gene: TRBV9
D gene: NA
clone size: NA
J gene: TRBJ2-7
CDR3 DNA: TGTGCCAGCAGCGTCTCCCCGGCAGGCGAGCAGTACTTC
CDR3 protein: CASSVSPAGEQYF

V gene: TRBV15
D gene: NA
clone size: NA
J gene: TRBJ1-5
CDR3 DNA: TGTGCCACCAGCAGGGGGGGAGAAAGCAATCAGCCCCAGCATTTT
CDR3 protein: CATSRGGESNQPQHF

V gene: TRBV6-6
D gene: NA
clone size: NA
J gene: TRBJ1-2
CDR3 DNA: TGTGCCAGCAGTTACTACCCCCGGGTAAATGGCTACACCTTC
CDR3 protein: CASSYYPRVNGYTF

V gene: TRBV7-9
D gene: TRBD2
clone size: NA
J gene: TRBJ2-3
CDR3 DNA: TGTGCCAGCAGCTTAGGGGGCGGGAGGGCCGCAGATACGCAGTATTTT
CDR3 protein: CASSLGGGRAADTQYF

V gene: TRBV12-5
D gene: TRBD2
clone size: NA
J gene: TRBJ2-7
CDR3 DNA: TGTGCTAGTGGTCCCCGAGCGGCGGGGGGGCCTTTTCTCTCCTACGAGCAGTACTTC
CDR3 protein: CASGPRAAGGPFLSYEQYF

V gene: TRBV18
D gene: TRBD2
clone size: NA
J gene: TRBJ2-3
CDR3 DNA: TGTGCCAGCTCACCAATACTAGCGGCAGATACGCAGTATTTT
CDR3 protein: CASSPILAADTQYF

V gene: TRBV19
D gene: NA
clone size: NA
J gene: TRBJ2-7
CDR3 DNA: TGTGCCAGTAGTAAGGCCCACTCCTACGAGCAGTACTTC
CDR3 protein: CASSKAHSYEQYF

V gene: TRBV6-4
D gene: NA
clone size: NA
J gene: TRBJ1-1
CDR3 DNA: TGTGCCAGCAGAGAGGGGCCGACTTCTGTAGCTTTCTTT
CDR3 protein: CASREGPTSVAFF

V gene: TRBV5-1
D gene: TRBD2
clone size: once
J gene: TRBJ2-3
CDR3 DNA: TGCGCCAGCAGTTCAGCGGGAGGGCCTGGCACAGATACGCAGTATTTT
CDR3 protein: CASSSAGGPGTDTQYF

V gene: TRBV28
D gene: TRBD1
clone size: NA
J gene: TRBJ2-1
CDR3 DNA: TGTGCCAGCAGTCTCCACCTGACAGGGCGCTACAATGAGCAGTTCTTC
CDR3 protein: CASSLHLTGRYNEQFF